Below are 6 T cell receptor beta chains sequenced from a single sample in a study of radiotherapy plus CTLA-4 blockade in lung cancer. Data came from immunoSEQ multiplex PCR; TCRdb stores just in-frame clones and leaves some out. The sample contains fewer than 150,000 clones, about four fifths of which appear only once. This sample comprised peripheral blood, obtained from a patient treated with radiotherapy plus ipilimumab. The receptors come from a human donor with non-small cell lung cancer who had a partial response to radiotherapy plus ipilimumab.

This clone was detected only once. The chain carries TRBV29-1 and TRBJ2-5; D is possibly TRBD2 (5 bases). Trimming took off 4 bases at V and 5 bases at J, with 14 bases between the two ends. The CDR3 extends over 13 amino acids. In germline, CDR1 is SQVTM, CDR2 ANQGSEA. The CDR3 nucleotides read TGCAGCGTTGGTTTCCTAACGGGGGAGACCCAGTACTTC. It yields the protein CSVGFLTGETQYF.

The chain links TRBV5-1 to TRBJ2-1; TRBD2 matches at 16 bases. Germline CDR1 and CDR2: SGHRS and YFSETQ. The CDR3 runs 16 residues. V trimming: 4 bases; J trimming: 9 bases; junction bases outside the gene matches: 7. The CDR3 is CASSNSGTSGRVEQFF. The CDR3 DNA reads TGCGCCAGCAGCAATTCCGGGACTAGCGGGAGGGTTGAGCAGTTCTTC.

In its sample, this clone was seen a few times. The genes are TRBV7-8 and TRBJ2-7; the match to TRBD1 covers 7 bases. The germline gives CDR1 SGHVS, CDR2 FQNEAQ. V dropped 5 bases and J dropped 6; count of bases not matched to a gene: 7. This CDR3 is built from 13 residues. The CDR3, as DNA: TGTGCCAGCAGCCAACTGACAGGGCGCGAGCAGTACTTC. Amino acid sequence: CASSQLTGREQYF. The full variable domain, with the rest looked up from reference TRBV7-8 and TRBJ2-7, is GAGVSQSPRYKVAKRGQDVALRCDPISGHVSLFWYQQALGQGPEFLTYFQNEAQLDKSGLPSDRFFAERPEGSVSTLKIQRTQQEDSAVYLCASSQLTGREQYFGPGTRLTVT.

The table lists this clone with a count of one. The rearrangement links TRBV27 to TRBJ1-2, with a weak D call TRBD1 (5 bases). The CDR3 has 14 residues. The germline V gene has CDR1 MNHEY and CDR2 SMNVEV (reference sequence). V lost 3 bases and J lost 4, with 12 bases in between. The CDR3, as DNA: TGTGCCAGCAGTTTTGGGGCACGTTCCTATGGCTACACCTTC. Translated, it gives CASSFGARSYGYTF.

The rearrangement links TRBV28 to TRBJ1-2, with TRBD1 identical over 7 bases. The CDR3 is 12 residues long. In germline, CDR1 is MDHEN, CDR2 SYDVKM. The J segment lost 5 bases and the V segment lost 8 bases, leaving 5 bases of the junction unmatched. The DNA of the CDR3 is TGTGCCAGCTACGACAGGGCTTATGGCTACACCTTC. Translation gives CASYDRAYGYTF.

V is TRBV2 and J is TRBJ2-1, with 13 bases identical to TRBD2. CDR3 length equals 15 residues. V gave up 8 bases and J gave up 4 bases; unmatched junction bases: 5. CDR1 is SNHLY and CDR2 is FYNNEI in the germline V gene. This CDR3 is CASLGLAGAYNEQFF. CDR3 in DNA: TGTGCCAGCCTAGGACTAGCGGGAGCTTACAATGAGCAGTTCTTC.